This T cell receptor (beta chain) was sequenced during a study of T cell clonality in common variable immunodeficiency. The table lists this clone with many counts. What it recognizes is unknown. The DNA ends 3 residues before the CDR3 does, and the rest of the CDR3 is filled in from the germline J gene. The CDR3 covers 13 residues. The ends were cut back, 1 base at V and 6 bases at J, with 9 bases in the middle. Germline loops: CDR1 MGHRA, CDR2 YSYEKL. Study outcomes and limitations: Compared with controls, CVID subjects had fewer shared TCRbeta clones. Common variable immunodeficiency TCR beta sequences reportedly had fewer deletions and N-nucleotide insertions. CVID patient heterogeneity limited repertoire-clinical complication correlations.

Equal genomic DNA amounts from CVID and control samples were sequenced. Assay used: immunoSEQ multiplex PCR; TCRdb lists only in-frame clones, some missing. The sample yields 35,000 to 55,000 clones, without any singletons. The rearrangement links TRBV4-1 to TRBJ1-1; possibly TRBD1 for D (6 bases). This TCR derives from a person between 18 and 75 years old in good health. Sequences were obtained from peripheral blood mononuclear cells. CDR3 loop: CASSQVQGAEAFF. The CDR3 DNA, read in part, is TGCGCCAGCAGCCAAGTACAGGGCGCTGAA.